The 10 T cell receptor beta chains presented below share a single source sample, sequenced in a study of tissue T cells after allogeneic stem cell transplantation. Time point: mouse harvest day 7 after allogeneic transplant. Tail vein injection delivered 10^7 T-cell-depleted bone marrow cells and 10^6 splenic CD5+ T cells. Generated by immunoSEQ multiplex PCR, the TCRdb table keeps only in-frame clones and is missing some. There are over 6,000 clones in the sample; roughly half occur only once, and 7.8% lies in the top ten. Sequenced input: gut tissue. The receptor source for this set is a female BALB/c mouse given C57BL/6 T cells with graft-versus-host disease after an allogeneic hematopoietic cell transplant.

This clone occurred a few times. The genes are named according to mouse. Read coverage stops 1 residue before the CDR3 terminus; the germline J gene supplies the remainder. This chain uses TRBV26 with TRBJ1-3; D is uncertain. CDR1 and CDR2 from the germline V gene are KGHPV and FQNQEV (reference sequence). The CDR3 has 14 amino acids. Trimming removed 2 bases from V and 0 bases from J, with 5 bases in between. This CDR3 is CASSLPDSGNTLYF. CDR3 DNA, as far as it was read: TGTGCCAGCAGTCTGCCGGATTCTGGAAATACGCTCTAT.

Comments on this clone: Being one base from a much bigger clone, this may be a read error. Mouse names are used for the genes. The read terminates 1 residue before the CDR3 end, so the remaining end is supplied by the germline J gene. V and J are TRBV31 and TRBJ2-7; 9 bases fit TRBD2. This CDR3 spans 14 amino acids. V lost 0 bases, J lost 3 bases, and 3 bases stayed unmatched. Germline loops: CDR1 GKSSPN, CDR2 SITVG. Incomplete CDR3 DNA: TGTGCCTGGAGTCTAGGGACTGGGAGCTATGAACAGTAC. It codes for CAWSLGTGSYEQY. The full CDR3 protein reads CAWSLGTGSYEQYF.

This clone is medium-sized. The listed genes are named as in mouse. The sequence runs out 1 residue before the end of the CDR3; the remainder is reconstructed from the germline J gene. The chain employs TRBV26 and TRBJ1-4; unclear D gene. The CDR3 runs to 13 residues. Germline CDR1 KGHPV, CDR2 FQNQEV (reference sequence). V was shortened by 1 base and J by 3 bases, with 3 bases between the two germline ends. The CDR3 bases that were read are TGTGCCAGCAGTCTGTTCACCAACGAAAGATTATTT. This gives the protein CASSLFTNERLF. Given in full, the CDR3 is CASSLFTNERLFF.

With regard to this clone: Genes and germline are mouse. The CDR3 extends 1 residue past the end of the read, so its final part is completed from the germline J gene. The chain combines TRBV26 with TRBJ1-3; the D gene is possibly TRBD1 (5 bases). The V and J ends lost 2 bases and 3 bases respectively, with 8 bases between them. This CDR3 contains 14 residues. CDR1 and CDR2 (germline): KGHPV, FQNQEV (reference sequence). The CDR3 loop is CASSLEGLGNTLYF. The sequenced CDR3 bases are TGTGCCAGCAGTCTGGAGGGGCTTGGAAATACGCTCTAT. The full variable domain, its missing parts supplied by reference TRBV26 and TRBJ1-3, is NSKVIQTPRYLVKGQGQKAKMRCIPEKGHPVVFWYQQNKNNEFKFLINFQNQEVLQQIDMTEKRFSAECPSNSPCSLEIQSSEAGDSALYLCASSLEGLGNTLYFGEGSRLIVV.

With respect to this clone: Mouse germline and gene names are used. Coverage ceases 1 residue before the CDR3 finishes, and the germline J gene fills in the end. The chain uses TRBV13-1 and TRBJ1-1, with 10 bases aligning to TRBD1. Germline CDR1 NSHNY, CDR2 SYGAGN. V trimming: 0 bases; J trimming: 11 bases; junction bases outside the gene matches: 1. CDR3 size: 12 residues. Here the CDR3 reads CASSDGGQGVFF. The sequenced part of the CDR3 DNA is TGTGCCAGCAGTGATGGGGGACAGGGGGTCTTC.

This clone was seen a handful of times. The germline and genes are mouse ones. The CDR3 is cut off 1 residue early in the read; its end comes from the germline J gene. The chain carries TRBV26 and TRBJ1-1; possibly TRBD1 for D (5 bases). Trimming stripped 4 bases from V and 4 bases from J, with 7 bases between. The CDR3 is made up of 12 amino acids. Germline assignment: CDR1 KGHPV and CDR2 FQNQEV (reference sequence). The CDR3 bases that were read are TGTGCCAGCAGTCGGGGGACCACAGAAGTCTTC. Its protein is CASSRGTTEVF. The CDR3 in full is CASSRGTTEVFF.

In regard to this clone: The listed genes are named as in mouse. The read halts 1 residue ahead of the CDR3 end, with the missing end drawn from the germline J gene. The chain combines TRBV26 with TRBJ2-7; TRBD1 or TRBD2 may be the D gene (5 bases each). Deletions cut 2 bases from V and 2 bases from J, with 7 bases between. The CDR3 loop spans 13 amino acids. Germline CDR1 reads KGHPV; CDR2 reads FQNQEV (reference sequence). CDR3 bases read: TGTGCCAGCAGTCTGCAGGGACCCTATGAACAGTAC. Encoded protein: CASSLQGPYEQY. In full, the CDR3 reads CASSLQGPYEQYF.

Concerning this clone itself: Genes and germline are mouse. The read ends 1 residue before the CDR3 terminus; that terminus is restored from the germline J gene. The chain carries TRBV26 and TRBJ1-1, with 9 bases that match TRBD1. The V and J ends lost 2 bases and 4 bases, in that order; junction bases with no gene match: 2. Germline CDR1 reads KGHPV; CDR2 reads FQNQEV (reference sequence). This CDR3 has 14 residues. Incomplete CDR3 DNA: TGTGCCAGCAGTCTGCGGACAGGGGTCACAGAAGTCTTC. Its protein product is CASSLRTGVTEVF. The entire CDR3 protein is CASSLRTGVTEVFF.

A remark on this clone: Gene labels here are mouse ones. The CDR3 goes on 1 residue after the read ends, and that part is filled in from the germline J gene. The chain employs TRBV26 and TRBJ2-5; D may be TRBD1 (5 bases). The CDR3 sequence is 13 residues long. The germline V gene has CDR1 KGHPV and CDR2 FQNQEV (reference sequence). Trimming shortened V by 7 bases and J by 1 base, and 9 bases separated the two germline ends. CDR3 bases read: TGTGCCAGCAACCAGGGCCACCAAGACACCCAGTAC. Translation gives CASNQGHQDTQY. The complete CDR3 reads CASNQGHQDTQYF.

Concerning this clone: Genes and germline come from the mouse. The sequenced fragment ends 1 residue before the CDR3 boundary, so the rest is inferred from the germline J gene. The rearrangement joins TRBV23 to TRBJ2-7; the table assigns TRBD2, which was not confirmed against the DNA. Germline CDR1 KGHTA, CDR2 FQNQQP. The CDR3 has 13 amino acids. The sequenced part of the CDR3 DNA is TGCTCCAGCAGTCAAGACTGGGGTGGGGAACAGTAC. It codes for CSSSQDWGGEQY. Given in full, the CDR3 is CSSSQDWGGEQYF.